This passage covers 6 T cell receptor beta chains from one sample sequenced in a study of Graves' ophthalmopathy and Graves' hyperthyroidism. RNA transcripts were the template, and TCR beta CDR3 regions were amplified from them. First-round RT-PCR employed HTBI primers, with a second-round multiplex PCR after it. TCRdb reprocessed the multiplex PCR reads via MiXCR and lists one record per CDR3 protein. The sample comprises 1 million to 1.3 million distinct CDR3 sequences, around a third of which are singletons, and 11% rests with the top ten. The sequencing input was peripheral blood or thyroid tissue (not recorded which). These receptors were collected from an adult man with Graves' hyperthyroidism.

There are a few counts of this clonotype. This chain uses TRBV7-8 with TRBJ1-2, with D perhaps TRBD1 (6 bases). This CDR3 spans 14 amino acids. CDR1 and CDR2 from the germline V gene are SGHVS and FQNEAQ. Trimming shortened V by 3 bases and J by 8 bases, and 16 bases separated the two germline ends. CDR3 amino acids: CASSFGGQGRGYTF. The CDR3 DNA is TGTGCCAGCAGCTTTGGGGGGCAGGGGCGCGGCTACACCTTC.

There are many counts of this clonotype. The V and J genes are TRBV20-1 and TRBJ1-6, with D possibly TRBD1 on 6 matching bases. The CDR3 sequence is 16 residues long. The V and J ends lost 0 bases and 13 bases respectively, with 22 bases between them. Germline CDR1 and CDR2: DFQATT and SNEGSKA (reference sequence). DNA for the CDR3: TGCAGTGCTAGAGAAGTGAGACAGGCTGATCTGGGGCCCCTCCACTTT. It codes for CSAREVRQADLGPLHF.

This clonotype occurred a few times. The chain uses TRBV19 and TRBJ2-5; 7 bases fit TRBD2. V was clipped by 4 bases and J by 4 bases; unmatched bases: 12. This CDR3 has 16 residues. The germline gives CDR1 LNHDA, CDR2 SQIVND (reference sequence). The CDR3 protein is CASSRARREVGETQYF. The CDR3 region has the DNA TGTGCCAGTAGTAGGGCGCGTCGGGAGGTAGGAGAGACCCAGTACTTC.

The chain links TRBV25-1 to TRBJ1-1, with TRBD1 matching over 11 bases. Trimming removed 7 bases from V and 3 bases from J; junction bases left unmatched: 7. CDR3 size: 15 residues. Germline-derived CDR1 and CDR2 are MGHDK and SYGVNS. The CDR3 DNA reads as TGTGCCAGCATCCCGGGGACAGGGGGGTACACTGAAGCTTTCTTT. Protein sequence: CASIPGTGGYTEAFF. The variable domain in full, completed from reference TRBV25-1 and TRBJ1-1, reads EADIYQTPRYLVIGTGKKITLECSQTMGHDKMYWYQQDPGMELHLIHYSYGVNSTEKGDLSSESTVSRIRTEHFPLTLESARPSHTSQYLCASIPGTGGYTEAFFGQGTRLTVV.

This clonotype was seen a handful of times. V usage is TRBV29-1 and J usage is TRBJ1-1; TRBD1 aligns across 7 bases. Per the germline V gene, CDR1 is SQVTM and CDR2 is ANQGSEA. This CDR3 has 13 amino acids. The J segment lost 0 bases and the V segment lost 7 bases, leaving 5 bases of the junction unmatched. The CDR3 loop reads CSAEDRLNTEAFF. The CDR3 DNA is TGCAGCGCCGAGGACAGGCTGAACACTGAAGCTTTCTTT.

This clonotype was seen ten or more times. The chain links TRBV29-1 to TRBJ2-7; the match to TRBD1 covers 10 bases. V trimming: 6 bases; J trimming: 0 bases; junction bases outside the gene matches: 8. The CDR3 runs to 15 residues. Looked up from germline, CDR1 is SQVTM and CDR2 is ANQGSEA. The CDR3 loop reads CSVETGQGTSYEQYF. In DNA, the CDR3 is TGCAGCGTCGAGACGGGACAGGGGACCTCCTACGAGCAGTACTTC.